This TCR beta chain derives from a study of Graves' ophthalmopathy and Graves' hyperthyroidism. Study-level information: Hyperthyroidism was considered stable when no ophthalmopathy appeared within 18 months of follow-up.

About this clonotype itself: Its specificity is not known.

CDR1 is MNHEY and CDR2 is SVGAGI in the germline V gene. Trimming took 6 bases from V and 4 from J; bases not matched to a gene: 7. The CDR3 is 14 amino acids. Study conclusions and caveats: The study's model predicted ophthalmopathy progression at approximately 70% sensitivity and 72.22% specificity.

RNA served as the template for amplifying TCR beta CDR3 regions. Second-round multiplex PCR came after a first-round RT-PCR that employed HTBI primers. MiXCR, run by TCRdb on the multiplex PCR reads, gives a single entry per CDR3 protein. This table holds about 550,000 distinct CDR3 sequences, just under 40% found once. This chain connects TRBV6-5 to TRBJ1-2, with TRBD1 matching 8 bases. The specimen sequenced was peripheral blood or thyroid tissue (not recorded which). This TCR was sampled from an adult man with Graves' hyperthyroidism. The CDR3 here is CASSAGGGRYGYTF. The CDR3 nucleotides are TGTGCCAGCAGCGCAGGGGGCGGACGCTATGGCTACACCTTC.